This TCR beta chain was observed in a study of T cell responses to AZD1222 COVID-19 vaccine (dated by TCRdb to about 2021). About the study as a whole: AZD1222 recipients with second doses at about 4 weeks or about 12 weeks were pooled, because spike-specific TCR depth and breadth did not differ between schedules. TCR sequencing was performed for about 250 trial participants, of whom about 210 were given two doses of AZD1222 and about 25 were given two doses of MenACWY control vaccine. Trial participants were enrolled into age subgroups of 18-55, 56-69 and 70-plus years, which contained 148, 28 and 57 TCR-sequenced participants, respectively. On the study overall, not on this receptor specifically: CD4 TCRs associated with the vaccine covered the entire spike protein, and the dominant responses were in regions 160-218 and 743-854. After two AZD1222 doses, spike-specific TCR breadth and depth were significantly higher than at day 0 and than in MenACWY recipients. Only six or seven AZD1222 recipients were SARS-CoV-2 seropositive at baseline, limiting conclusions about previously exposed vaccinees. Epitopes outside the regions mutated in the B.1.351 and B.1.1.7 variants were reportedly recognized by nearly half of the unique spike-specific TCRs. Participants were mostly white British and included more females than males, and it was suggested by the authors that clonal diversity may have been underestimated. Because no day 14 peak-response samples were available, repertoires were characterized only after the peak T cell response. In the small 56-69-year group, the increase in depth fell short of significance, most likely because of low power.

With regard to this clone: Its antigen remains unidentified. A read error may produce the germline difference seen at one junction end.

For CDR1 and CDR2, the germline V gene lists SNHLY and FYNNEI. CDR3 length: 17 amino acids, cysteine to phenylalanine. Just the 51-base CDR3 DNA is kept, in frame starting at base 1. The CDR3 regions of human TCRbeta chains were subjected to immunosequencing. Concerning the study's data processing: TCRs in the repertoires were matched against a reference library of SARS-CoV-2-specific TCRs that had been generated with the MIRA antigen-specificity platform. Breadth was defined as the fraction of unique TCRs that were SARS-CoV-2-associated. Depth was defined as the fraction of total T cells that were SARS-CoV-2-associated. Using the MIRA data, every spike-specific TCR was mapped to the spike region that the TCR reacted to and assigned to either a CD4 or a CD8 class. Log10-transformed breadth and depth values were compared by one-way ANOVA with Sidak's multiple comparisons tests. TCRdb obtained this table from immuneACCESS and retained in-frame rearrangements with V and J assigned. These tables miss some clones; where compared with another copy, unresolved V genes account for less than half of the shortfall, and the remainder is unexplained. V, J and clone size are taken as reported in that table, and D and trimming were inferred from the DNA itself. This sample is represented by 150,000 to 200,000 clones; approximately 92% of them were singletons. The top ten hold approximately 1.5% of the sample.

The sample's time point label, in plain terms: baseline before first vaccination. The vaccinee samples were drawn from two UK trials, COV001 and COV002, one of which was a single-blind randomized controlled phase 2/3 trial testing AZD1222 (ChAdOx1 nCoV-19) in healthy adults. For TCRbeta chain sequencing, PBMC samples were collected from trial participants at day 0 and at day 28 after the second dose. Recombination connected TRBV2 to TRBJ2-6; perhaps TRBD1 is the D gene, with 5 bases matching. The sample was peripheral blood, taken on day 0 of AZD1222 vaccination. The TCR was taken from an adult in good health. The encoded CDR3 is CASSEALAVTGANVLTF. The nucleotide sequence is TGTGCCAGCAGTGAAGCGCTGGCGGTTACTGGGGCTAACGTCCTGACTTTC.